This T cell receptor beta chain was sequenced for a study of beta chain features in type 1 diabetes. As for the study in general: The patient and healthy donor groups were comparable for age, gender and cell yields.

Isolated RNA was reverse transcribed in full, so expressed TCRB transcripts were sequenced. Sequencing used immunoSEQ multiplex PCR; TCRdb keeps in-frame clones, though not all of them. The data show some 350,000 clones, with 8.5% to 10% seen just once and about 0.64% held by the top ten. Findings of the study overall: Type 1 diabetes patients had TCRB CDR3s that were shorter (moderately but significantly so) in all four CD4+ subsets. Unsettled here was the matter of whether HLA type influences TCRB rearrangement.

After removal of 6 bases from V and 6 bases from J, the junction contained 6 bases not matched to a gene. CDR3 size: 13 residues. Per the germline V gene, CDR1 is LNHDA and CDR2 is SQIVND (reference sequence). The table lists this clone with a few counts. Antigen: not known. This receptor was taken from a man aged 25 to 40 with type 1 diabetes. This chain connects TRBV19 to TRBJ1-2; 8 positions match TRBD1. The sequenced sample consisted of central memory CD4+ T cells from blood. The CDR3: CASSTVDRDGYTF. DNA for the CDR3: TGTGCCAGTAGCACCGTGGACAGGGATGGCTACACCTTC.